The TCR beta chain described here comes from a study of beta chain features in type 1 diabetes. Study in general: Sorted cell examination encompassed over 90,000,000 cells across all samples. Points from the study as a whole: For type 1 diabetes patients, VDJ junctions showed fewer insertions and more deletions. In all four CD4+ subsets, TCRB CDR3 length was significantly, moderately reduced in type 1 diabetes.

V dropped 6 bases and J dropped 1 base, with 15 bases sitting between them. Germline-derived CDR1 and CDR2 are SGDLS and YYNGEE. This CDR3 comprises 15 residues. In total, each donor contributed a single heparinised blood draw that averaged roughly 100 mL. Expressed TCRB transcripts were sequenced, since all the RNA that had been isolated was reverse transcribed. Assay used: immunoSEQ multiplex PCR; TCRdb lists only in-frame clones, some missing. The sample carries 300,000 to 350,000 clones, around 20% recorded once. This clone was counted between two and nine times. As yet, its antigen is unknown. The sample taken for sequencing was naive CD4+ T cells from blood. The clonotype was recovered from a woman aged 18 to 35 in good health. V and J are TRBV9 and TRBJ2-3; D perhaps matches TRBD1 (5 bases). CDR3 in DNA: TGTGCCAGCACCCCAGGGTCGGAACGCACAGATACGCAGTATTTT. Residues: CASTPGSERTDTQYF. The full variable domain, completed using reference TRBV9 and TRBJ2-3, is DSGVTQTPKHLITATGQRVTLRCSPRSGDLSVYWYQQSLDQGLQFLIQYYNGEERAKGNILERFSAQQFPDLHSELNLSSLELGDSALYFCASTPGSERTDTQYFGPGTRLTVL.